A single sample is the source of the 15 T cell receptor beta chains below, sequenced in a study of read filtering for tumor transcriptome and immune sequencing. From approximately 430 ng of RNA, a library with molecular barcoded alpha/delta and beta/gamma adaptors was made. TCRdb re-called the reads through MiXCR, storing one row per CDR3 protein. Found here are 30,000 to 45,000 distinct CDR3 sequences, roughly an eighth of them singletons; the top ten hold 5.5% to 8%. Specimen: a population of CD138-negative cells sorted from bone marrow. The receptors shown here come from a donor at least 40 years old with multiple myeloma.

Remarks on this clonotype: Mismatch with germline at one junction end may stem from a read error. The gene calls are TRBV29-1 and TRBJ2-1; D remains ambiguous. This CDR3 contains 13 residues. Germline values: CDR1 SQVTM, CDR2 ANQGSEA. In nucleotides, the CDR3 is TGCAGCGTAGACTGGACCCTGTCCAATGAGCAGTCCTTC. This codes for CSVDWTLSNEQSF.

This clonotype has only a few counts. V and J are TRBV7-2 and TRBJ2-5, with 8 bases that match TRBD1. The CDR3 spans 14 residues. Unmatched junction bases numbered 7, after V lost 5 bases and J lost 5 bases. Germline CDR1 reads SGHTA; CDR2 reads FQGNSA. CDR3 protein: CASSPPTGVETQYF. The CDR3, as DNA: TGTGCCAGCAGCCCTCCGACAGGGGTGGAGACCCAGTACTTC. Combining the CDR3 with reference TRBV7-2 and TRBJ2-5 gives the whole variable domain GAGVSQSPSNKVTEKGKDVELRCDPISGHTALYWYRQSLGQGLEFLIYFQGNSAPDKSGLPSDRFSAERTGGSVSTLTIQRTQQEDSAVYLCASSPPTGVETQYFGPGTRLLVL.

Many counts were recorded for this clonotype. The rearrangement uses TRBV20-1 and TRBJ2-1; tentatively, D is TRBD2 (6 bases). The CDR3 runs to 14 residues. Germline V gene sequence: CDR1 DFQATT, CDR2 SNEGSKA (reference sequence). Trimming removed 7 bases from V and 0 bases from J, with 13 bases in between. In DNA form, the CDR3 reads TGCAGTGTGGAGGGTACGAGCTCCTACAATGAGCAGTTCTTC. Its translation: CSVEGTSSYNEQFF.

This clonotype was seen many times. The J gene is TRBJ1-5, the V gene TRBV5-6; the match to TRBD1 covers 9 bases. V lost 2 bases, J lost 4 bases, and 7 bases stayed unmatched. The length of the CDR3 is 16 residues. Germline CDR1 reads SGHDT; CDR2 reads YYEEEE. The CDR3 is CASSFGTGSWNQPQHF. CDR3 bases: TGTGCCAGCAGCTTTGGGACAGGGAGTTGGAATCAGCCCCAGCATTTT.

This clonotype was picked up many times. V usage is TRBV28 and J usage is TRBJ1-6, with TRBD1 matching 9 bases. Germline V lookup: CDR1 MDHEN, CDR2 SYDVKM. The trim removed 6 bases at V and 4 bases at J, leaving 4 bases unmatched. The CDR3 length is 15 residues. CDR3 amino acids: CASSLQGAYNSPLHF. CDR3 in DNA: TGTGCCAGCAGCCTACAGGGGGCTTATAATTCACCCCTCCACTTT. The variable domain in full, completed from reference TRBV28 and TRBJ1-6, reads DVKVTQSSRYLVKRTGEKVFLECVQDMDHENMFWYRQDPGLGLRLIYFSYDVKMKEKGDIPEGYSVSREKKERFSLILESASTNQTSMYLCASSLQGAYNSPLHFGNGTRLTVT.

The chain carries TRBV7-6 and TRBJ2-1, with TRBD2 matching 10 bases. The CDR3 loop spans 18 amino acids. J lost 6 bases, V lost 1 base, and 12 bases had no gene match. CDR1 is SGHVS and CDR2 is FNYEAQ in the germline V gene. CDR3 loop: CASSLVPRASGRINEQFF. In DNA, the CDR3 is TGTGCCAGCAGCTTAGTTCCTCGTGCTAGCGGGAGAATCAATGAGCAGTTCTTC.

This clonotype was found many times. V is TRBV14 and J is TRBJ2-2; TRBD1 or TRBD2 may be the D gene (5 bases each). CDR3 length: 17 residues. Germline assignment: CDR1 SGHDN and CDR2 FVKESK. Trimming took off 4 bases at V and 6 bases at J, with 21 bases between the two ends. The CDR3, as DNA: TGTGCCAGCAGCCTGAAGAGGAGTCGCCGGGGCGCCGGGGAGCTGTTTTTT. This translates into CASSLKRSRRGAGELFF. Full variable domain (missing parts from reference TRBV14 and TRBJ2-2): EAGVTQFPSHSVIEKGQTVTLRCDPISGHDNLYWYRRVMGKEIKFLLHFVKESKQDESGMPNNRFLAERTGGTYSTLKVQPAELEDSGVYFCASSLKRSRRGAGELFFGEGSRLTVL.

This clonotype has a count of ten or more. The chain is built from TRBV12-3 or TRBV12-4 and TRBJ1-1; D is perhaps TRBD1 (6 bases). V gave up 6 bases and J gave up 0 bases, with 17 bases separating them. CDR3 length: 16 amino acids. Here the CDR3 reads CASSGQGTRMNTEAFF. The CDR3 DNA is TGTGCCAGCAGCGGCCAGGGGACAAGGATGAACACTGAAGCTTTCTTT.

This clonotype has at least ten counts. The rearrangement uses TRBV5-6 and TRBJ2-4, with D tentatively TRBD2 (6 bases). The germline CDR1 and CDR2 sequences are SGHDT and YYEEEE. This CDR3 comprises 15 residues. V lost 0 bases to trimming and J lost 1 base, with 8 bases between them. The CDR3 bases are TGTGCCAGCAGCTTGGGGGGGGTGGCCAAAAACATTCAGTACTTC. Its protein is CASSLGGVAKNIQYF.

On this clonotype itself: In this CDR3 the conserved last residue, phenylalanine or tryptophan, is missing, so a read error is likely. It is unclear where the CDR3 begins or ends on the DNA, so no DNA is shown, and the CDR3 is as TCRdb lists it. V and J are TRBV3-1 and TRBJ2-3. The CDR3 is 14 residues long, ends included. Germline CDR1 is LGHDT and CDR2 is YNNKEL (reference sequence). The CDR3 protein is CASSQAFATDTQYC.

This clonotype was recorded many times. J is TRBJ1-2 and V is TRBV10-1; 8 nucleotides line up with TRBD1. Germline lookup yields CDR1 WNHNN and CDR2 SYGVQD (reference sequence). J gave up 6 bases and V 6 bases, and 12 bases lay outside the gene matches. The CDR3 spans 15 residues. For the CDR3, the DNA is TGCGCCAGCAGCCCATCCGGACAGGGTCCTCATGGCTACACCTTC. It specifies CASSPSGQGPHGYTF.

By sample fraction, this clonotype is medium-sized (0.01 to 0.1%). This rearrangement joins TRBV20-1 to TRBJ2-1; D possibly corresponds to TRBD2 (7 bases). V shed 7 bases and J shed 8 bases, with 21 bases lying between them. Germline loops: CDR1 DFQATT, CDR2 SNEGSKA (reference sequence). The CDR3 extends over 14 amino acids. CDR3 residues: CSGRTGGGGYEQFF. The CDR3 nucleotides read TGCAGTGGCCGGACCGGGGGAGGGGGATATGAGCAGTTCTTC.

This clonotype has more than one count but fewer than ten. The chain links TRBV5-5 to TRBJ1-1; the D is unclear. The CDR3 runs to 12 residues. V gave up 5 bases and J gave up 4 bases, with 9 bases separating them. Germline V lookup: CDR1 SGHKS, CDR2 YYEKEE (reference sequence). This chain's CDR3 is CASRQHFTEAFF. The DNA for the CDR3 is TGTGCCAGCAGGCAGCATTTCACTGAAGCTTTCTTT.

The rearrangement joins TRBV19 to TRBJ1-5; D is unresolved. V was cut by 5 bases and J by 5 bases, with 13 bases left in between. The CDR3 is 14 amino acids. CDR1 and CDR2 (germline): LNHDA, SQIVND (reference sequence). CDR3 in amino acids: CASSLGFFDQPQHF. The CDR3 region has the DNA TGTGCCAGTAGTTTAGGGTTTTTCGATCAGCCCCAGCATTTT. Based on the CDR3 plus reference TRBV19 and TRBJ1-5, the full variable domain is DGGITQSPKYLFRKEGQNVTLSCEQNLNHDAMYWYRQDPGQGLRLIYYSQIVNDFQKGDIAEGYSVSREKKESFPLTVTSAQKNPTAFYLCASSLGFFDQPQHFGDGTRLSIL.

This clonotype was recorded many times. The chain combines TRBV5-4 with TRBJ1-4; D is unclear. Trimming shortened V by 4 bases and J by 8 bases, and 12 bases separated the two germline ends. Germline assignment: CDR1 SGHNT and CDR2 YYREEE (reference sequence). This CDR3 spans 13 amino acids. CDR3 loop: CASSRYGNEKLFF. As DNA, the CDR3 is TGTGCCAGCAGCCGATACGGAAACGAAAAACTGTTTTTT.